This TCR beta chain was captured in a study of CD8 T cells in ankylosing spondylitis. Whole-study findings and limits: In reactive arthritis synovial fluid and blood, some motif variants had been reported before. Matched synovial fluid from ankylosing spondylitis patients was reported to be enriched for disease-linked clones. Clones linked to disease, bearing a CD8+ phenotype, were relatively rare in peripheral blood.

Quantitative 5'-RACE with molecular barcodes generated TCR beta libraries. TCRdb itself ran the 5' RACE reads through MiXCR, one entry per CDR3 protein. The repertoire includes fewer than 250,000 distinct CDR3 sequences, over 9.5% of them detected once, and around 3% sits in the top ten. This clonotype has a count of ten or more. The antigen remains unidentified. The CDR3 is made up of 20 amino acids. V was cut by 1 base and J by 5 bases, with 32 bases left in between. Germline CDR1 reads DFQATT; CDR2 reads SNEGSKA (reference sequence). This receptor was identified in a male donor with ankylosing spondylitis or in good health (not recorded which). The sequenced material came from blood, either unsorted or a sorted T cell fraction (not recorded which). The rearrangement joins TRBV20-1 to TRBJ2-5; a weak D match, TRBD2 (7 bases). This chain's CDR3 is CSARVGTNLETRGGVETQYF. CDR3 nucleotide sequence: TGCAGTGCTAGAGTCGGGACTAACCTGGAGACGAGGGGGGGAGTTGAGACCCAGTACTTC.